A selection of T cell receptor beta chains follows, all from one sample in a study of CD8+CD57+ T cells in acquired aplastic anemia. TCRdb redid the calling of the reads with MiXCR, one entry per CDR3 protein. The sample has about 180,000 distinct CDR3 sequences, 40% to 55% seen once. The sequenced material came from sorted CD4+, CD8+, or CD8+CD57+ T cells (not recorded which) from PBMCs. These receptors came from a human donor in good health. The CDR3 runs from the conserved cysteine through the conserved F or W. The D gene is left open where the match is weak. Clone size is given for some rows only: seen once, a few or many times, or a class if the clone is expanded.

15,TRBV6-1,-,many,TRBJ2-7,TGTGCCAGCAGTGAAGTAGTACAGGCAAGCTACGAGCAGTACTTC,CASSEVVQASYEQYF
13,TRBV7-9,-,many,TRBJ2-5,TGTGCCAGCAGCTTAGGGATTAAAGAGACCCAGTACTTC,CASSLGIKETQYF
17,TRBV25-1,-,-,TRBJ1-2,TGTGCCAGCAGTGAAGCGGGGGGTTGGGGGGGCGTTGGGGGCTACACCTTC,CASSEAGGWGGVGGYTF
14,TRBV3-1,-,-,TRBJ1-1,TGTGCCAGCAGCCACGCTGACAGAGAGGATGAAGCTTTCTTT,CASSHADREDEAFF
15,TRBV20-1,-,-,TRBJ2-5,TGCAGTGCTAGAGGGGGGTACGACGGGATGGAGACCCAGTACTTC,CSARGGYDGMETQYF
14,TRBV10-3,TRBD1,few,TRBJ1-1,TGTGCCATCAGGTCGGGACAGGGGAACACTGAAGCTTTCTTT,CAIRSGQGNTEAFF
12,TRBV20-1,-,once,TRBJ2-7,TGCAGTGCTAACGGGGACTCCTACGAGCAGTACTTC,CSANGDSYEQYF
14,TRBV10-3,TRBD2,-,TRBJ2-1,TGTGCCACGGGACTAGCGGGAGGGAGAAATGAGCAGTTCTTC,CATGLAGGRNEQFF
12,TRBV20-1,-,-,TRBJ2-5,TGCAGTGCTAGCCGAGGAGAAGAGACCCAGTACTTC,CSASRGEETQYF
16,TRBV24-1,TRBD2,few,TRBJ2-2,TGTGCCACCAGTGATTGGACTAGCGGGGACACCGGGGAGCTGTTTTTT,CATSDWTSGDTGELFF
14,TRBV6-5,-,many,TRBJ1-1,TGTGCCAGCAGCTCTCCCCGAAGGGGAACTGAAGCTTTCTTT,CASSSPRRGTEAFF
12,TRBV29-1,TRBD1,once,TRBJ1-2,TGCAGCGTTGAACGACAGGGGACGGGCTACACCTTC,CSVERQGTGYTF
19,TRBV4-1,TRBD2,few,TRBJ2-1,TGCGCCAGCAGCCAAAGGAACCCCCAACTAGCGGGAGATCCCAATGAGCAGTTCTTC,CASSQRNPQLAGDPNEQFF
11,TRBV6-6,-,many,TRBJ1-5,TGTGCCAGCAGCCGCTCGGAGCCCCAGCATTTT,CASSRSEPQHF
15,TRBV20-1,-,-,TRBJ2-7,TGCAGTGCTAGGGTTATGAGCGATTTCCCCTACGAGCAGTACTTC,CSARVMSDFPYEQYF
12,TRBV9,-,-,TRBJ1-4,TGTGCCAGCAGCAAGGGAAATGAAAAACTGTTTTTT,CASSKGNEKLFF
15,TRBV5-1,TRBD1,-,TRBJ2-7,TGCGCCAGCAGCTTGGGGGACAGGGGGTCGGTCGAGCAGTACTTC,CASSLGDRGSVEQYF
15,TRBV24-1,-,-,TRBJ1-2,TGTGCCACCAGTGACCGGGACGGCGCCGGCTATGGCTACACCTTC,CATSDRDGAGYGYTF
15,TRBV7-9,TRBD1,many,TRBJ1-3,TGTGCCAGCAGCCAGCAGGGACAGGGGGCATACACCATATATTTT,CASSQQGQGAYTIYF
15,TRBV29-1,-,-,TRBJ2-1,TGCAGCGTTGGGGGCTTCTTAGGCGTCTACAATGAGCAGTTCTTC,CSVGGFLGVYNEQFF
16,TRBV7-2,TRBD2,-,TRBJ2-5,TGTGCCAGCAGTTCCCGAACTAGCGGGAGTGGAGAGACCCAGTACTTC,CASSSRTSGSGETQYF
15,TRBV7-9,TRBD1,many,TRBJ1-5,TGTGCCAGCAGCTTAGACAGGGGCAGCAATCAGCCCCAGCATTTT,CASSLDRGSNQPQHF
16,TRBV9,-,-,TRBJ1-3,TGTGCCAGCAGCTTGACCGGGACTCACTCTGGAAACACCATATATTTT,CASSLTGTHSGNTIYF
16,TRBV19,-,many,TRBJ1-1,TGTGCCAGTAGTACCCCCAGGGCCAGGGGAGGCACTGAAGCTTTCTTT,CASSTPRARGGTEAFF
14,TRBV20-1,-,many,TRBJ1-5,TGCAGTGCGGGGGAGGGGGGAAGCAATCAGCCCCAGCATTTT,CSAGEGGSNQPQHF
14,TRBV12-3/TRBV12-4,-,-,TRBJ1-1,TGTGCCAGCAGCCCGCAGGGACGAAACACTGAAGCTTTCTTT,CASSPQGRNTEAFF
16,TRBV10-3,-,once,TRBJ1-6,TGTGCCATCAGTGAGTTCGGGGTAAAAGGGGATTCACCCCTCCACTTT,CAISEFGVKGDSPLHF
15,TRBV6-1,TRBD1,many,TRBJ1-6,TGTGCCAGCAGATGGGGACAGTCCGAAAATTCACCCCTCCACTTT,CASRWGQSENSPLHF